This entry describes one T cell receptor beta chain. Sequencing used immunoSEQ multiplex PCR; TCRdb keeps in-frame clones, though not all of them. The sample carries about 170,000 clones, just over 85% recorded once. The CDR3 runs 14 residues. The germline V gene has CDR1 SGHVS and CDR2 FQNEAQ. V lost 2 bases to trimming and J lost 1 base, with 7 bases between them. The sample belongs to a study of control samples from healthy donors and cancer patients. The sample comprised blood. This sequence was found in a woman aged 25 to 39 in good health. V and J are TRBV7-8 and TRBJ2-3; D gene uncertain. CDR3: CASSLQARTDTQYF. The CDR3 DNA is TGTGCCAGCAGCTTACAGGCCCGCACAGATACGCAGTATTTT.